Shown below are 23 T cell receptor beta chains from a single sample sequenced in a study of T cell clonality in common variable immunodeficiency. Data came from immunoSEQ multiplex PCR; TCRdb stores just in-frame clones and leaves some out. This sample comprises 35,000 or so clones, none seen once only. What was sequenced was peripheral blood mononuclear cells. The receptors come from a person aged 18-69 years in good health.

There are many counts of this clone. The read ends 3 residues shy of where the CDR3 ends; the end is completed using the germline J gene. This sequence joins TRBV20-1 and TRBJ1-2, with TRBD1 matching over 7 bases. Germline V lookup: CDR1 DFQATT, CDR2 SNEGSKA (reference sequence). The CDR3 covers 14 residues. V lost 3 bases to trimming and J lost 3 bases; unmatched junction nucleotides: 7. This CDR3 reads CSARDTGVDYGYTF. CDR3 DNA, as far as it was read: TGCAGTGCTAGGGATACAGGGGTGGACTATGGC.

This clone showed up many times. The read halts 3 residues ahead of the CDR3 end, with the missing end drawn from the germline J gene. The chain joins TRBV6-2 or TRBV6-3 to TRBJ2-1; 7 bases are a match to TRBD2. The CDR3 loop spans 16 amino acids. V dropped 6 bases and J dropped 7; count of bases not matched to a gene: 15. Germline V gives CDR1 MNHEY, CDR2 SVGEGT. The CDR3 here is CASRGRSGAEGNEQFF. The part of the CDR3 DNA that was read is TGTGCCAGCAGGGGGAGAAGCGGGGCTGAGGGGAATGAG.

This clone was recorded at least ten times. The CDR3 end falls 3 residues outside the read, so it is completed with the germline J gene. This chain links TRBV6-2 or TRBV6-3 with TRBJ2-3; tentatively, D is TRBD2 (6 bases). Germline values: CDR1 MNHEY, CDR2 SVGEGT. The CDR3 is 17 residues long. Trimming took 2 bases from V and 0 from J, leaving 15 bases between them. The sequenced part of the CDR3 DNA is TGTGCCAGCAGTTACGGACGATCGGCGGGGAGCACAGATACG. Protein sequence: CASSYGRSAGSTDT. The whole CDR3 protein reads CASSYGRSAGSTDTQYF.

This clone was found many times. One end of the junction varies from germline; a read error may be responsible. From the germline J gene comes the end of the CDR3, since the read stops 3 residues before it. The chain joins TRBV4-2 to TRBJ2-1, with 11 bases matching TRBD2. CDR1 LGHNA and CDR2 YNFKEQ come from the germline V gene. This CDR3 is 17 amino acids long. The CDR3 region is CASSQDRPSGGNNEQFF. The CDR3 bases that were read are TGCGCCAGCAGCCAAGATCGCCCTAGCGGGGGGAACAATGAG.

This clone was detected many times. With the read ending 3 residues before the CDR3 end, the germline J gene is used to fill in that end. The rearrangement uses TRBV6-2 or TRBV6-3 and TRBJ1-2, with unresolved D. CDR3 length equals 15 residues. Trimming left V 7 bases short and J 4 bases short, with 19 bases between. Germline CDR1 MNHEY, CDR2 SVGEGT. The DNA read from the CDR3 is TGTGCCAGCACAAGAGGGTTTGTCTCCGGCTATGGC. This translates into CASTRGFVSGYG. In full, the CDR3 is CASTRGFVSGYGYTF.

The table lists this clone with a few counts. The DNA ends 3 residues before the CDR3 does, and the rest of the CDR3 is filled in from the germline J gene. V and J are TRBV13 and TRBJ2-7, with D tentatively TRBD2 (6 bases). Trimming left V 4 bases short and J 5 bases short, with 12 bases between. There are 13 residues in the CDR3. Germline assignment: CDR1 PRHDT and CDR2 FYEKMQ (reference sequence). The part of the CDR3 DNA that was read is TGTGCCAGCAGCTCCCGGGGGTTCCACGAG. Protein sequence: CASSSRGFHE. The CDR3 as a whole reads CASSSRGFHEQYF.

This clone was picked up many times. The read gets to within 3 residues of the CDR3 end, and the germline J gene fills in the rest. The V gene is TRBV5-1, the J gene TRBJ2-1, with TRBD2 identical over 15 bases. Losses at the gene ends were 3 bases for V and 2 bases for J; bases not matched to a gene: 3. CDR1 and CDR2 from the germline V gene are SGHRS and YFSETQ. The length of the CDR3 is 17 residues. CDR3 sequence reads: CASSSGLAGGPYNEQFF. The DNA read from the CDR3 is TGCGCCAGCAGCTCTGGACTAGCGGGAGGGCCCTACAATGAG.

This clone has ten or more counts. Coverage ceases 3 residues before the CDR3 finishes, and the germline J gene fills in the end. The chain is built from TRBV5-4 and TRBJ2-7; 8 bases line up with TRBD1. Trimming removed 0 bases from V and 4 bases from J; junction bases left unmatched: 6. CDR1 and CDR2 from the germline V gene are SGHNT and YYREEE (reference sequence). This CDR3 is built from 15 residues. This chain's CDR3 is CASSLEAGGRYEQYF. The sequenced CDR3 bases are TGTGCCAGCAGCTTGGAAGCAGGGGGCCGATACGAG.

This clone was found many times. The CDR3 end is not reached by the read, which stops 3 residues before it; the germline J gene fills it in. This sequence joins TRBV30 and TRBJ2-1; TRBD2 matches at 11 bases. The CDR3 loop spans 13 amino acids. V was pared by 6 bases and J by 6 bases, with 4 bases of the junction left unmatched. Germline CDR1 is GTSNPN and CDR2 is SVGIG (reference sequence). CDR3 DNA, as far as it was read: TGTGCCTGCTTAGCGGGGGGGCCCAATGAG. It is translated as CACLAGGPNE. The full CDR3 sequence reads CACLAGGPNEQFF. The complete variable domain, with remaining parts taken from reference TRBV30 and TRBJ2-1, reads SQTIHQWPATLVQPVGSPLSLECTVEGTSNPNLYWYRQAAGRGLQLLFYSVGIGQISSEVPQNLSASRPQDRQFILSSKKLLLSDSGFYLCACLAGGPNEQFFGPGTRLTVL.

This clone was seen many times. Incomplete CDR3 DNA: TGTGCCAGCAGTGGATTACAGGGGTTAGACGAG. This gives the protein CASSGLQGLDE. The complete CDR3 protein is CASSGLQGLDEQYF. This chain links TRBV6-1 with TRBJ2-7; TRBD1 aligns across 7 bases. The read stops 3 residues short of the end of the CDR3; the missing end is completed from the germline J gene. This CDR3 region has 14 residues. Germline loops: CDR1 MNHNS, CDR2 SASEGT. Trimming at V came to 4 bases and at J to 5 bases, leaving 8 bases not matched to a gene.

The table lists this clone with many counts. The read falls 3 residues short of the CDR3 end, and the missing part is taken from the germline J gene. This chain joins TRBV27 and TRBJ2-1, with 7 bases identical to TRBD1. V shed 6 bases, J shed 2 bases, and the junction held 4 bases outside the gene matches. This CDR3 region has 14 residues. Looked up from germline, CDR1 is MNHEY and CDR2 is SMNVEV (reference sequence). CDR3: CASSLTGTYNEQFF. The sequenced part of the CDR3 DNA is TGTGCCAGCAGCCTGACAGGGACCTACAATGAG.

This clone was detected ten times or more. The read halts 3 residues ahead of the CDR3 end, with the missing end drawn from the germline J gene. The chain uses TRBV6-1 and TRBJ2-7; D ambiguous. Germline V gene data show CDR1 as MNHNS and CDR2 as SASEGT. The CDR3 is 12 residues long. V lost 2 bases to trimming and J lost 4 bases, with 6 bases between them. The covered CDR3 bases are TGTGCCAGCAGTGAACCATCATACGAG. It yields the protein CASSEPSYE. The full CDR3 sequence reads CASSEPSYEQYF.

This clone was recorded many times. The CDR3 end lies 3 residues beyond the end of the read and is filled in from the germline J gene. The V call is TRBV19, the J call TRBJ1-4; possible D gene TRBD1, 6 bases. V was clipped by 4 bases and J by 5 bases, with 14 bases between them. The CDR3 covers 15 residues. CDR1 and CDR2 (germline): LNHDA, SQIVND (reference sequence). CDR3 DNA, as far as it was read: TGTGCCAGTAGTACCGGACAGCCCTCGAATGAAAAA. Amino acid sequence: CASSTGQPSNEK. The entire CDR3 is CASSTGQPSNEKLFF.

In its sample, this clone was seen many times. The DNA read from the CDR3 is TGTGCCAGCAGTTATTTGGGGGGAACCTACGAG. Translating it yields CASSYLGGTYE. The CDR3 reads in full as CASSYLGGTYEQYF. This chain uses TRBV6-2 or TRBV6-3 with TRBJ2-7; D possibly corresponds to TRBD2 (6 bases). The read finishes 3 residues shy of the CDR3 end, and the germline J gene is used to complete it. V was trimmed by 3 bases and J by 2 bases, leaving 11 bases between them. The CDR3 runs 14 residues. Looked up from germline, CDR1 is MNHEY and CDR2 is SVGEGT.

This clone was seen repeatedly, ten times or more. Read sequence stops 3 residues before the CDR3 end, and the germline J gene provides the missing end. J is TRBJ1-1 and V is TRBV30, with 7 bases matching TRBD1. The V and J ends lost 5 bases and 5 bases, in that order; junction bases with no gene match: 5. Germline V gene lookup returns CDR1 GTSNPN and CDR2 SVGIG (reference sequence). This CDR3 contains 12 residues. The CDR3 region is CAWDLTGTEAFF. The CDR3 DNA, read in part, is TGTGCCTGGGATCTGACAGGGACTGAA.

This clone was seen at least ten times. The read gets to within 3 residues of the CDR3 end, and the germline J gene fills in the rest. The chain joins TRBV9 to TRBJ1-1; 7 bases map to TRBD1. Germline V CDR1 and CDR2: SGDLS, YYNGEE. The CDR3 runs 15 residues. V shed 3 bases and J 2 bases; nucleotides not matched to a gene: 7. The chain's CDR3 is CASSGLSGGNTEAFF. The sequenced part of the CDR3 DNA is TGTGCCAGCAGCGGCCTTTCAGGGGGAAACACTGAA.

This clone was counted many times. The CDR3 goes on 3 residues after the read ends, and that part is filled in from the germline J gene. The chain has TRBV7-9 and TRBJ2-7; 10 nucleotides line up with TRBD2. The CDR3 is 15 amino acids. The trim removed 5 bases at V and 0 bases at J, leaving 4 bases unmatched. Germline V gives CDR1 SEHNR, CDR2 FQNEAQ (reference sequence). The CDR3 sequence is CASSKREGLSYEQYF. The CDR3 bases that were read are TGTGCCAGCAGCAAGCGGGAGGGGCTCTCCTACGAG.

By share, this clone ranks as medium-sized. The CDR3 goes on 3 residues after the read ends, and that part is filled in from the germline J gene. This sequence joins TRBV9 and TRBJ1-2, with TRBD1 identical over 8 bases. The J segment lost 3 bases and the V segment lost 2 bases, leaving 3 bases of the junction unmatched. CDR1 is SGDLS and CDR2 is YYNGEE in the germline V gene. The CDR3 consists of 14 residues. The CDR3 protein is CASSVTGEYYGYTF. CDR3 DNA, as far as it was read: TGTGCCAGCAGCGTGACAGGGGAGTACTATGGC.

Judged by abundance, this clone is medium-sized (0.01 to 0.1%). The read finishes 3 residues shy of the CDR3 end, and the germline J gene is used to complete it. V is TRBV28 and J is TRBJ2-7; the D gene is possibly TRBD1 (5 bases). V was shortened by 5 bases and J by 6 bases, with 17 bases between the two germline ends. This CDR3 is 14 amino acids long. CDR1 and CDR2 (germline): MDHEN, SYDVKM. The CDR3 region is CASSVLGSQVEQYF. The sequenced CDR3 bases are TGTGCCAGCAGTGTCCTAGGGTCACAGGTCGAG.

At least ten counts were recorded for this clone. The CDR3 end is not reached by the read, which stops 3 residues before it; the germline J gene fills it in. The V call is TRBV14, the J call TRBJ2-1; 7 bases line up with TRBD1. This CDR3 is built from 13 residues. The junction had 5 bases not matched to a gene; V was cut back by 4 bases and J by 8 bases. Germline CDR1 reads SGHDN; CDR2 reads FVKESK. CDR3 region: CASSLRDSYEQFF. CDR3 DNA (partial): TGTGCCAGCAGCCTCCGGGACAGCTATGAG.

This clone was recorded at least ten times. Read sequence stops 3 residues before the CDR3 end, and the germline J gene provides the missing end. V usage is TRBV6-2 or TRBV6-3 and J usage is TRBJ2-7; D gene unclear. The V end lost 4 bases, the J end lost 6 bases, and 7 bases lay between the germline ends. CDR3 length: 11 amino acids. From germline, CDR1 is MNHEY and CDR2 SVGEGT. CDR3 sequence: CASSLKVEQYF. CDR3 bases read: TGTGCCAGCAGTTTAAAGGTCGAG.

At least ten counts were recorded for this clone. The CDR3 end falls 3 residues outside the read, so it is completed with the germline J gene. This sequence joins TRBV2 and TRBJ1-2; 8 bases match TRBD1. The trim removed 7 bases at V and 0 bases at J, leaving 1 base unmatched. The CDR3 is made up of 13 amino acids. The germline V gene encodes CDR1 SNHLY and CDR2 FYNNEI. CDR3 amino acids: CASKQGANYGYTF. The DNA read from the CDR3 is TGTGCCAGCAAACAGGGGGCTAACTATGGC. Filled out from reference TRBV2 and TRBJ1-2, the complete variable domain reads EPEVTQTPSHQVTQMGQEVILRCVPISNHLYFYWYRQILGQKVEFLVSFYNNEISEKSEIFDDQFSVERPDGSNFTLKIRSTKLEDSAMYFCASKQGANYGYTFGSGTRLTVV.

In its sample, this clone was seen many times. With the read ending 3 residues before the CDR3 end, the germline J gene is used to fill in that end. The chain couples TRBV27 to TRBJ1-1; 7 nucleotides match TRBD1. CDR3 size: 17 residues. With V trimmed by 5 bases and J by 7 bases, 19 bases remained unmatched. In germline, CDR1 is MNHEY, CDR2 SMNVEV (reference sequence). CDR3 bases read: TGTGCCAGCAGTCTACGACAGGGTACCATGATCCTGGGTGAA. It translates to CASSLRQGTMILGE. The CDR3 in its entirety is CASSLRQGTMILGEAFF.